A selection of T cell receptor beta chains follows, all from one sample in a study of regulatory T cells in long-lasting Graves disease. TCRdb recomputed calls from the multiplex PCR reads with MiXCR, one row per CDR3 protein. The sample records approximately 560,000 distinct CDR3 sequences, about 15% being singletons. These data were likewise used in another study, on T cells in Graves' hyperthyroidism and ophthalmopathy.

This material consisted of peripheral blood mononuclear cells (PBMCs), taken at new diagnosis, from a patient treated with antithyroid drugs. The receptors stem from a man aged 18 to 30 with Graves disease. The CDR3 runs from the conserved cysteine through the conserved F or W. D genes are given only for firm matches. The listing skips clone size in some rows; elsewhere it reads once, few, many or a size class.

TRBJ2-1,TRBV5-1,-,-,TGCGCCAGCAGCTTGGCTCACAGGGTAGAGGAGCAGTTCTTC,CASSLAHRVEEQFF
TRBJ2-2,TRBV27,many,TRBD1,TGTGCCAGCAGTTCCTGGGACAGGGGGGAGCTGTTTTTT,CASSSWDRGELFF
TRBJ2-3,TRBV5-1,many,-,TGCGCCAGCAGCTTGGGGGCAGGGAGGACAGATACGCAGTATTTT,CASSLGAGRTDTQYF
TRBJ1-5,TRBV15,few,-,TGTGCCACCAGCGGCCCTTCGATACAGCCCCAGCATTTT,CATSGPSIQPQHF
TRBJ1-1,TRBV7-3,many,-,TGTGCCAGCAGCTTAAGCGGGCGGAACACTGAAGCTTTCTTT,CASSLSGRNTEAFF
TRBJ2-1,TRBV12-3/TRBV12-4,many,-,TGTGCCAGCAGTTTTGTGGGGGGAGTGCCCTACAATGAGCAGTTCTTC,CASSFVGGVPYNEQFF
TRBJ1-3,TRBV7-9,-,-,TGTGCCAGCCTAGGAGTAGGTTCGAGCTCTGGAAGCACCATATATTTT,CASLGVGSSSGSTIYF
TRBJ1-6,TRBV18,-,-,TGTGCCAGCTCACTCTCCGGACAGAGGAAGAATTCACCCCTCCACTTT,CASSLSGQRKNSPLHF
TRBJ2-1,TRBV12-5,many,TRBD2,TGTGCTAGTGGTCCGGGACTAGCGAAAGTCACTGAGCAGTTCTTC,CASGPGLAKVTEQFF
TRBJ2-1,TRBV20-1,once,TRBD1,TGCAGTGCTCCCCCCCGGGACAGGGGCAGCAATGGGCAGTTCTTC,CSAPPRDRGSNGQFF
TRBJ1-4,TRBV5-1,-,TRBD1,TGCGCCAGCAGCTTGGACAGGGGTGGTGAAAAACTGTTTTTT,CASSLDRGGEKLFF
TRBJ2-5,TRBV7-9,many,-,TGTGCCAGCAGCGCCCCCTTAGCAGGACAAGAGACCCAGTACTTC,CASSAPLAGQETQYF
TRBJ1-2,TRBV4-2,-,-,TGTGCCAGCAGCCAGGGAAGTCTCCTGGGCCACACCTTC,CASSQGSLLGHTF
TRBJ2-3,TRBV30,few,TRBD2,TGTGCCTGGAGTCATCAAAGGTCCTACGCAGGACTAGCGGGAGGGGCTCAGTATTTT,CAWSHQRSYAGLAGGAQYF
TRBJ2-1,TRBV11-1,-,TRBD2,TGTGCCAGCAGCCTGGTACTAGCGGAACAAGAGCAGTTCTTC,CASSLVLAEQEQFF
TRBJ2-7,TRBV3-1,many,-,TGTGCCAGCAGCCTCCTAAATAGGGACGAGCAGTACTTC,CASSLLNRDEQYF
TRBJ1-6,TRBV5-5,-,TRBD1,TGTGCCAGCACCCGACAGGGCCACGGATCACCCCTCCACTTT,CASTRQGHGSPLHF
TRBJ1-2,TRBV7-9,-,TRBD1,TGTGCCAGCAGAATGGGGGCGAAGGGGGCATTGGGCTACACCTTC,CASRMGAKGALGYTF
TRBJ2-1,TRBV30,many,TRBD2,TGTGCCTGGAGGCGGAAAGGACTAGCGGGAAGTAATGAGCAGTTCTTC,CAWRRKGLAGSNEQFF
TRBJ2-7,TRBV20-1,-,-,TGCAGTGCTAGTTTGGGGTCTCGCGAGCAGTACTTC,CSASLGSREQYF
TRBJ2-3,TRBV7-9,-,TRBD2,TGTGCCAGCAGCTTAGGACTAGCGGGAGATACGCGGTATTTT,CASSLGLAGDTRYF
TRBJ2-7,TRBV6-1,many,TRBD2,TGTGCCAGCAGAAAAGCTAGCGGGAGGTACGACGAGCAGTACTTC,CASRKASGRYDEQYF
TRBJ1-1,TRBV5-8,few,-,TGTGCCAGCAGCCCACCGGGACCCAAGGCCCTATACACTGAAGCTTTCTTT,CASSPPGPKALYTEAFF
TRBJ1-1,TRBV3-1,-,-,TGTGCCAGCAGCCAAGATGGTAGGGGATCGGACACTGAAGCTTTCTTT,CASSQDGRGSDTEAFF
TRBJ1-3,TRBV10-2,-,-,TGCGCCAGCTCAGAGGAAACTGGAAACACCATATATTTT,CASSEETGNTIYF
TRBJ2-7,TRBV7-2,many,TRBD2,TGTGCCAGCAGCCCCGGGGGGGGCGCATATGCCGAGCAGTACTTC,CASSPGGGAYAEQYF
TRBJ1-2,TRBV5-1,-,-,TGCGCCACGAAGCGCGAGGGGTCCTCCTTAATTGGCTACACCTTC,CATKREGSSLIGYTF
TRBJ2-2,TRBV4-1,-,-,TGCGCCAGCAGCCAAGGACTGGTAGGGCTTGGCACCGGGGAGCTGTTTTTT,CASSQGLVGLGTGELFF